This T cell receptor beta chain was obtained from a study of cytotoxic CD8 clonotypes in ibrutinib-treated CLL. The study, taken as a whole, reports: Researchers report that baseline clonality outpaced age-matched healthy donors and tracked circulating CD8+ T-cell counts. Sustained-remission patients were sampled at one set of times and progressing patients at different ones.

The germline CDR1 and CDR2 sequences are WNHNN and SYGVQD (reference sequence). V lost 1 base and J 4 bases, leaving 13 bases between the germline ends. The CDR3 consists of 15 residues. Measured with immunoSEQ multiplex PCR; TCRdb has only the in-frame clones, and not every one. The sample contains approximately 330,000 clones, approximately 80% of which appear only once. As concerns this clone: The antigen remains undetermined.

The chain carries TRBV10-1 and TRBJ1-2, with a possible D match to TRBD1 (6 bases). The sample consisted of PBMCs, taken before ibrutinib treatment. This receptor was obtained from a human donor with chronic lymphocytic leukemia. The DNA for the CDR3 is TGCGCCAGCAGTGAGTTAGGCAGGGGAGGCTATGGCTACACCTTC. Its protein product is CASSELGRGGYGYTF.